This paragraph covers one T cell receptor (beta chain) sequence. No antigen is known for it. The data stem from a study of cytomegalovirus exposure and HLA in healthy donors. Points from the study as a whole: Earlier analysis looked at TCR beta V segments, and most were productive about 90% or about 30% of the time. Analyses of presence and absence presupposed an approximately uniform sequencing depth across donors. Later analysis identified 16,000 or so TCR beta sequences associated with HLA alleles, using a false discovery rate threshold of 0.05. A link between a missense DCLRE1C variant and TCR beta V- and J-gene trimming emerged from a later analysis.

Primers included in the PCR were 60 Vbeta and 13 Jbeta primers. Only in-frame clones appear in the TCRdb table, and some are missing; sequencing was by immunoSEQ multiplex PCR. The sample holds approximately 140,000 clones. CDR3 length: 14 amino acids. Losses at the gene ends were 6 bases for V and 5 bases for J; bases not matched to a gene: 8. From germline, CDR1 is MNHEY and CDR2 SVGAGI. This TCR derives from a woman between 45 and 65 years old in good health and CMV-seronegative. The gene calls are TRBV6-5 and TRBJ2-7, with TRBD1 matching 9 bases. The specimen sequenced was PBMCs. The CDR3 reads CASRSDRGKDEQYF. CDR3 coding DNA: TGTGCCAGCAGGTCGGACAGGGGTAAAGACGAGCAGTACTTC.